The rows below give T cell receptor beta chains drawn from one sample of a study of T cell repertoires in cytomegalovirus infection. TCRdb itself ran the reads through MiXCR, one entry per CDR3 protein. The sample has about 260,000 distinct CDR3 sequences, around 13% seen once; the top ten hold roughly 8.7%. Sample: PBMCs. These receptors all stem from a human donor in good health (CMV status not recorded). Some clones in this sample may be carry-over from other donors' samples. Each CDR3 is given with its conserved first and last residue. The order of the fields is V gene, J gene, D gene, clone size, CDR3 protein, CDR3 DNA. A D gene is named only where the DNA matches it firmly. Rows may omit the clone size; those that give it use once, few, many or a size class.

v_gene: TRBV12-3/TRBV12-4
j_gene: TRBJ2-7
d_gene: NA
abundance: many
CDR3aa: CASSLGGFEQYF
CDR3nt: TGTGCCAGCAGTTTAGGGGGGTTCGAGCAGTACTTC

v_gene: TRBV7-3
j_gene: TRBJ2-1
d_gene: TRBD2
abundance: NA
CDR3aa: CASSRTSGVLDEQFF
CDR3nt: TGTGCCAGCAGCCGGACTAGCGGGGTTTTAGATGAGCAGTTCTTC

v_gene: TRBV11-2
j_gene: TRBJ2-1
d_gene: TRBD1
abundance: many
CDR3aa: CASSLIQDREYRNEQFF
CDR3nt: TGTGCCAGCAGCTTAATTCAGGACAGGGAATATAGGAATGAGCAGTTCTTC

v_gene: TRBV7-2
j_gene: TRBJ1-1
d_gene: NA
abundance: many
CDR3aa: CASSRGGAGNTEAFF
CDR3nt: TGTGCCAGCAGCCGTGGAGGGGCGGGGAACACTGAAGCTTTCTTT

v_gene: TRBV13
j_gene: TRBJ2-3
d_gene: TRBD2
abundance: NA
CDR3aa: CAGQPLGEGLDTQYF
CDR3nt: TGTGCCGGCCAACCTCTGGGGGAGGGCCTAGATACGCAGTATTTT

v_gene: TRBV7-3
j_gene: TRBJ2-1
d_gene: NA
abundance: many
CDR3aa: CASSSGGQGGYNEQFF
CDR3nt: TGTGCCAGCAGCTCCGGGGGGCAGGGGGGCTACAATGAGCAGTTCTTC

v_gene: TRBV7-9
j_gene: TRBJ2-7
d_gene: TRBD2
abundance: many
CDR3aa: CASSLASAGGDEQYF
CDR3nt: TGTGCCAGCAGCTTAGCGTCAGCGGGAGGGGACGAGCAGTACTTC

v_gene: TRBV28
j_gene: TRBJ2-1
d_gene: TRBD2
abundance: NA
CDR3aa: CASSLPGLAGLSSYNEQFF
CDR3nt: TGTGCCAGCAGTCTACCGGGACTAGCGGGGCTGAGCTCCTACAATGAGCAGTTCTTC

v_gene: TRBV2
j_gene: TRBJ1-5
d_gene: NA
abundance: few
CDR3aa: CASSDVQGGQPQHF
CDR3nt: TGTGCCAGCAGCGACGTGCAGGGTGGGCAGCCCCAGCATTTT

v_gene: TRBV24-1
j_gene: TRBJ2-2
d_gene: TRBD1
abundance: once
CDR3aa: CATTDRVSGELFF
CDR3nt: TGTGCCACCACAGACAGGGTTTCCGGGGAGCTGTTTTTT

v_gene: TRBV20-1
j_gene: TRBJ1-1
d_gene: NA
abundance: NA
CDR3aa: CSARDRRGHTEAFF
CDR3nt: TGCAGTGCTAGAGATCGAAGGGGTCACACTGAAGCTTTCTTT

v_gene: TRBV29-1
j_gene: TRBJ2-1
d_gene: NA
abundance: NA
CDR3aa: CSAPRAPVHNEQFF
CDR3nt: TGCAGCGCACCGAGGGCACCAGTCCACAATGAGCAGTTCTTC

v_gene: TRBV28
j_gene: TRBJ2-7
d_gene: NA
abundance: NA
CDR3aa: CASSFRGRGSYEQYF
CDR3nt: TGTGCCAGCAGTTTTCGGGGGAGAGGATCCTACGAGCAGTACTTC

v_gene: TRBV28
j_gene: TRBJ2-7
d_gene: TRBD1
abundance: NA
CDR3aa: CASSLDRTGAYEQYF
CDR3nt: TGTGCCAGCAGTTTAGACCGGACAGGGGCCTACGAGCAGTACTTC

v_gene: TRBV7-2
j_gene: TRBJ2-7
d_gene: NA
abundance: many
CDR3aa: CASSLARTTYEQYF
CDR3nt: TGTGCCAGCAGCTTAGCAAGGACAACCTACGAGCAGTACTTC

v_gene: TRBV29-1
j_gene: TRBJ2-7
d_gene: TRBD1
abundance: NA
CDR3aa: CSVVPRDRGRYEQYF
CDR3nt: TGCAGCGTTGTTCCCCGGGACAGGGGCCGCTACGAGCAGTACTTC

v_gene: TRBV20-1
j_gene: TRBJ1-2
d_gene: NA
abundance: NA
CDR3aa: CSASLTGGNYGYTF
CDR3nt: TGCAGTGCTAGCCTTACGGGGGGTAACTATGGCTACACCTTC

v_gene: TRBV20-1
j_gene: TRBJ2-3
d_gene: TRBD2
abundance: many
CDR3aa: CSASDPSGEGHTQYF
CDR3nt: TGCAGTGCTAGTGACCCTAGCGGGGAAGGGCATACGCAGTATTTT

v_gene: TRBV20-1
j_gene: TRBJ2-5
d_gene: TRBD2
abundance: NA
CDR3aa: CSAVAGGQETQYF
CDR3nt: TGCAGTGCGGTAGCGGGGGGCCAAGAGACCCAGTACTTC

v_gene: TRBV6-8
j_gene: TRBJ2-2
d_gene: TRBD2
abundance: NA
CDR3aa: CASSQSGTPGTGELFF
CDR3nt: TGTGCCAGCAGCCAAAGCGGGACTCCCGGAACCGGGGAGCTGTTTTTT

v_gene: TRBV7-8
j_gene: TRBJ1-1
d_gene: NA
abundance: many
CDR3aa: CASSLGPGPWNTEAFF
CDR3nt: TGTGCCAGCAGCTTAGGTCCGGGACCCTGGAACACTGAAGCTTTCTTT

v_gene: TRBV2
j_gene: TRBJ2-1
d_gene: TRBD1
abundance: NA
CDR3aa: CASRDLQIGQGLDEQFF
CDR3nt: TGTGCCAGCAGGGACCTTCAGATTGGACAGGGGCTTGATGAGCAGTTCTTC

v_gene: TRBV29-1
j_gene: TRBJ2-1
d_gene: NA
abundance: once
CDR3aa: CSVESSDDSPHRGEQFF
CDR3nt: TGCAGCGTTGAATCCAGCGACGACTCCCCACACCGAGGCGAGCAGTTCTTC

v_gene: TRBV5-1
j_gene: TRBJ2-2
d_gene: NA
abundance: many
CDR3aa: CASSYGQLNTGELFF
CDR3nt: TGCGCCAGCAGCTACGGACAGCTGAACACCGGGGAGCTGTTTTTT

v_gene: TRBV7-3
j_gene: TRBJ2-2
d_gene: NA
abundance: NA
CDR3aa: CASARRGTSNTGELFF
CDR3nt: TGTGCCAGCGCCAGAAGAGGGACTTCGAACACCGGGGAGCTGTTTTTT

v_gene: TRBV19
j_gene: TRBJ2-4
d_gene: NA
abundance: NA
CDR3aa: CASRSPGGNKNIQYF
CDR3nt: TGTGCCAGTAGATCCCCTGGAGGGAACAAAAACATTCAGTACTTC

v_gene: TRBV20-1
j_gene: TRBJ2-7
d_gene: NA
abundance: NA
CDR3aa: CSATRDAAYEQYF
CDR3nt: TGCAGTGCTACAAGGGACGCAGCCTACGAGCAGTACTTC

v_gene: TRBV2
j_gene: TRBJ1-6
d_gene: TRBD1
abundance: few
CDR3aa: CASSEQTGSNSPLHF
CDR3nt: TGTGCCAGCAGTGAACAGACAGGGAGTAATTCACCCCTCCACTTT

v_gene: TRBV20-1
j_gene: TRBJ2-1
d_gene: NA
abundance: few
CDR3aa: CSARDGAGTEESSYNEQFF
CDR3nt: TGCAGTGCTAGAGATGGTGCGGGGACAGAGGAAAGCTCCTACAATGAGCAGTTCTTC

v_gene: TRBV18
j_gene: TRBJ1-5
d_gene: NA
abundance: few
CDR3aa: CATRQGNQPQHF
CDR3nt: TGTGCCACCCGACAGGGCAATCAGCCCCAGCATTTT